These 28 T cell receptor beta chains were all obtained from the same sample, sequenced in a study of blood T cell repertoires in COVID-19. Libraries were prepared by immunoSEQ multiplex PCR; TCRdb keeps only in-frame clonotypes and omits some of them. The table lists around 170,000 clones, about 91% of them singletons, with 3.5% to 4.5% in the top ten. The sequenced sample was peripheral blood. These receptors came from a woman under 40 with acute or convalescent COVID-19.

This chain connects TRBV11-2 to TRBJ2-7, with 7 nucleotides matching TRBD2. The CDR3 runs to 15 residues. The germline gives CDR1 SGHAT, CDR2 FQNNGV. J was trimmed by 4 bases and V by 5 bases; bases with no gene match: 11. CDR3 residues: CASSPSGAGSYEQYF. The DNA of the CDR3 is TGTGCCAGCAGCCCTAGTGGAGCGGGGTCATACGAGCAGTACTTC.

This chain connects TRBV27 to TRBJ1-1, with D unclear. The CDR3 sequence is 13 residues long. With 4 bases removed from V and 8 bases from J, the gap between germline ends came to 14 bases. Per germline, CDR1 MNHEY and CDR2 SMNVEV (reference sequence). In nucleotides, the CDR3 is TGTGCCAGCAGTTCCACCGACCGGGGAGAAGCTTTCTTT. Protein sequence: CASSSTDRGEAFF.

The chain employs TRBV4-1 and TRBJ2-3, with 9 positions matching TRBD1. The CDR3 runs to 16 residues. The germline gives CDR1 MGHRA, CDR2 YSYEKL. V gave up 0 bases and J gave up 6 bases; unmatched junction bases: 7. The CDR3 sequence is CASSQDLGTGPDTQYF. The CDR3 region has the DNA TGCGCCAGCAGCCAAGATCTAGGGACAGGGCCTGATACGCAGTATTTT.

The CDR3 reads CASSRTGTGVRETQYF. In nucleotides, the CDR3 is TGCGCCAGCAGCCGGACCGGGACAGGGGTTCGAGAGACCCAGTACTTC. The chain uses TRBV5-1 and TRBJ2-5; TRBD1 matches 10 bases. The CDR3 loop spans 16 amino acids. V lost 4 bases, J lost 4 bases, and 10 bases stayed unmatched. The germline V gene encodes CDR1 SGHRS and CDR2 YFSETQ.

This clone has only a few counts. The rearrangement joins TRBV10-3 to TRBJ2-7; a weak D match, TRBD2 (6 bases). V gave up 8 bases and J gave up 3 bases, with 17 bases separating them. CDR1 ENHRY and CDR2 SYGVKD come from the germline V gene. The CDR3 sequence is 14 residues long. The CDR3 DNA reads TGTGCCATCCGGGGGTCCTTACATAACTACGAGCAGTACTTC. Encoded protein: CAIRGSLHNYEQYF.

This chain joins TRBV27 and TRBJ2-2; D is perhaps TRBD1 (5 bases). V dropped 2 bases and J dropped 1 base, with 14 bases sitting between them. Germline assignment: CDR1 MNHEY and CDR2 SMNVEV (reference sequence). The CDR3 spans 17 residues. CDR3 sequence: CASSLRWGAGNTGELFF. The CDR3 coding sequence is TGTGCCAGCAGTTTAAGGTGGGGCGCAGGGAACACCGGGGAGCTGTTTTTT.

This clone was counted once. The chain has TRBV4-2 and TRBJ2-1; no clear D gene. The germline gives CDR1 LGHNA, CDR2 YNFKEQ. This CDR3 has 10 amino acids. Trimming took off 5 bases at V and 9 bases at J, with 5 bases between the two ends. Here the CDR3 reads CASSVTEQFF. CDR3 DNA: TGTGCCAGCAGCGTTACTGAGCAGTTCTTC.

Only a few counts were recorded for this clone. The chain carries TRBV7-9 and TRBJ1-3; tentatively, D is TRBD1 (5 bases). This CDR3 is built from 13 residues. Per germline, CDR1 SEHNR and CDR2 FQNEAQ (reference sequence). The V end was cut by 10 bases, the J end by 11 bases, with 21 bases between. Here the CDR3 reads CATQQEIIHPIYF. The CDR3 region has the DNA TGTGCCACCCAACAGGAAATAATTCATCCCATATATTTT.

This clone was observed a few times. V usage is TRBV25-1 and J usage is TRBJ2-7; D possibly corresponds to TRBD2 (5 bases). The CDR3 extends over 14 amino acids. With 5 bases removed from V and 6 bases from J, the gap between germline ends came to 17 bases. Germline-derived CDR1 and CDR2 are MGHDK and SYGVNS. This CDR3 is CASSLITEAAEQYF. The CDR3 nucleotides are TGTGCCAGCAGTCTAATAACCGAAGCGGCCGAGCAGTACTTC.

The V call is TRBV10-3, the J call TRBJ2-7, with TRBD2 identical over 8 bases. Losses at the gene ends were 2 bases for V and 2 bases for J; bases not matched to a gene: 8. There are 16 residues in the CDR3. Germline V gene data show CDR1 as ENHRY and CDR2 as SYGVKD. CDR3 coding DNA: TGTGCCATCAGTGAGATTGGGACTAGGGGGGCCTACGAGCAGTACTTC. Amino acid sequence: CAISEIGTRGAYEQYF.

This chain uses TRBV5-1 with TRBJ1-6, with 8 bases fitting TRBD1. The CDR3 runs 16 residues. The ends lost 1 base at V and 7 bases at J; junction bases unmatched: 7. From germline, CDR1 is SGHRS and CDR2 YFSETQ. CDR3 nucleotide sequence: TGCGCCAGCAGCTTGCGAGTGTCAGGGGGCAATTCACCCCTCCACTTT. Its translation: CASSLRVSGGNSPLHF.

The chain employs TRBV5-5 and TRBJ1-2; 7 bases fit TRBD1. The CDR3 runs 15 residues. V shed 0 bases, J shed 2 bases, and the junction held 4 bases outside the gene matches. Germline CDR1 and CDR2: SGHKS and YYEKEE (reference sequence). The CDR3 sequence is CASSLGDSLNYGYTF. CDR3 DNA sequence: TGTGCCAGCAGCTTGGGGGACAGCCTAAACTATGGCTACACCTTC.

The genes are TRBV11-3 and TRBJ2-1, with TRBD2 matching over 12 bases. This CDR3 spans 16 amino acids. V was clipped by 5 bases and J by 6 bases; unmatched bases: 8. Looked up from germline, CDR1 is SGHNT and CDR2 is YENEEA. CDR3 protein: CASSPGLAGLGNEQFF. CDR3 nucleotide sequence: TGTGCCAGCAGCCCGGGACTAGCGGGTCTAGGCAATGAGCAGTTCTTC.

The chain combines TRBV4-2 with TRBJ2-1, with 7 positions matching TRBD1. The CDR3 is made up of 15 amino acids. Germline CDR1 is LGHNA and CDR2 is YNFKEQ. J lost 4 bases, V lost 4 bases, and 7 bases had no gene match. The CDR3 coding sequence is TGTGCCAGCAGCCGACACACACAGGGGTACAATGAGCAGTTCTTC. Translation: CASSRHTQGYNEQFF.

The chain combines TRBV7-9 with TRBJ1-1, with 7 bases that match TRBD1. Germline CDR1 SEHNR, CDR2 FQNEAQ (reference sequence). This CDR3 has 15 residues. V dropped 6 bases and J dropped 0; count of bases not matched to a gene: 7. The CDR3 coding sequence is TGTGCCAGCAGGGGGACAGCTGTTATGAACACTGAAGCTTTCTTT. Its protein is CASRGTAVMNTEAFF.

The gene calls are TRBV15 and TRBJ1-4; a possible D gene is TRBD1 (6 bases). The germline V gene has CDR1 LNHNV and CDR2 YYDKDF (reference sequence). The CDR3 is made up of 13 amino acids. Trimming stripped 8 bases from V and 4 bases from J, with 11 bases between. DNA for the CDR3: TGTGCCACCCGTGCAGGGGTTAATGAAAAACTGTTTTTT. Residues: CATRAGVNEKLFF.

The J gene is TRBJ1-5, the V gene TRBV29-1, with no clear D. Germline CDR1 and CDR2: SQVTM and ANQGSEA. The CDR3 extends over 13 amino acids. Trimming pared 4 bases from V and 7 bases from J, leaving 14 bases between. The CDR3 is CSVGSGGLQPQHF. In nucleotides, the CDR3 is TGCAGCGTTGGATCGGGTGGACTCCAGCCCCAGCATTTT.

V usage is TRBV5-1 and J usage is TRBJ2-5; 7 bases match TRBD2. With V trimmed by 4 bases and J by 1 base, 1 base remained unmatched. CDR1 and CDR2 (germline): SGHRS, YFSETQ. The CDR3 is 13 residues long. The CDR3 DNA reads as TGCGCCAGCAGCGGGGAGGGCCAAGAGACCCAGTACTTC. Its protein is CASSGEGQETQYF.

The CDR3 region has the DNA TGTGCCATCAGTGACCCCTTCAGCGGTAGCACAGATACGCAGTATTTT. Translated, it gives CAISDPFSGSTDTQYF. The rearrangement links TRBV10-3 to TRBJ2-3; D is possibly TRBD2 (5 bases). This CDR3 has 16 residues. V gave up 3 bases and J gave up 0 bases, with 13 bases separating them. Germline loops: CDR1 ENHRY, CDR2 SYGVKD.

The chain links TRBV30 to TRBJ2-7; 8 nucleotides match TRBD1. Germline values: CDR1 GTSNPN, CDR2 SVGIG (reference sequence). With V trimmed by 0 bases and J by 5 bases, 12 bases remained unmatched. This CDR3 spans 16 amino acids. CDR3 residues: CAWSVLGGQGPHEQYF. CDR3 DNA: TGTGCCTGGAGTGTACTTGGAGGACAGGGACCTCACGAGCAGTACTTC.

The chain combines TRBV21-1 with TRBJ2-1; no check of the table's D call, TRBD2, against the DNA was made. TRBV21-1 is flagged as a pseudogene. This CDR3 region has 18 residues. CDR3 nucleotides: TGTGCCAGCAGCAAATCGGACACTTCTAGCGGGTGTTACAATGAGCAGTTCTTC. Protein: CASSKSDTSSGCYNEQFF.

The rearrangement uses TRBV28 and TRBJ2-7; 8 bases map to TRBD2. Per germline, CDR1 MDHEN and CDR2 SYDVKM. V dropped 6 bases and J dropped 6; count of bases not matched to a gene: 10. The CDR3 has 14 residues. CDR3 amino acids: CASSPPSGSREQYF. The CDR3, as DNA: TGTGCCAGCAGCCCACCGAGCGGGAGTCGCGAGCAGTACTTC.

The chain joins TRBV4-1 to TRBJ1-2, with 8 bases lining up with TRBD1. Germline assignment: CDR1 MGHRA and CDR2 YSYEKL. The CDR3 consists of 15 residues. The trim removed 0 bases at V and 4 bases at J, leaving 4 bases unmatched. The CDR3 here is CASSQDDRGFYGYTF. The CDR3 DNA sequence: TGCGCCAGCAGCCAAGACGACAGGGGTTTCTATGGCTACACCTTC.

This clone has just a few counts. One end of the junction fails to match germline, which may point to a read error. The gene calls are TRBV11-2 and TRBJ2-7; 12 bases are a match to TRBD2. Per germline, CDR1 SGHAT and CDR2 FQNNGV. This CDR3 is 13 amino acids long. The CDR3 is CASSPGTSGFPSF. The CDR3 DNA sequence: TGTGCCAGCAGCCCTGGGACTAGCGGGTTCCCCTCCTTC.

This rearrangement joins TRBV6-5 to TRBJ1-2; D is uncertain. Deletions cut 5 bases from V and 5 bases from J, with 9 bases between. Germline assignment: CDR1 MNHEY and CDR2 SVGAGI. The CDR3 extends over 12 amino acids. This CDR3 reads CASSPWEYGYTF. CDR3 DNA sequence: TGTGCCAGCAGTCCCTGGGAGTATGGCTACACCTTC.

This chain connects TRBV19 to TRBJ2-2, with a tentative D call TRBD1 (6 bases). The CDR3 runs to 16 residues. V dropped 0 bases and J dropped 5 bases, with 13 bases sitting between them. The germline gives CDR1 LNHDA, CDR2 SQIVND (reference sequence). The CDR3 DNA sequence: TGTGCCAGTAGTATAGATCGGAGCAGGGGAACCGGGGAGCTGTTTTTT. Encoded protein: CASSIDRSRGTGELFF.

The chain recombines TRBV19 with TRBJ2-5; 13 positions agree with TRBD2. The CDR3 is made up of 15 amino acids. Germline V lookup: CDR1 LNHDA, CDR2 SQIVND (reference sequence). Trimming removed 4 bases from V and 5 bases from J; junction bases left unmatched: 4. In nucleotides, the CDR3 is TGTGCCAGTAGTACACTAGCGGGAGGGTCGGAGACCCAGTACTTC. This gives the protein CASSTLAGGSETQYF.

The chain is built from TRBV19 and TRBJ2-1; 11 positions match TRBD2. V was clipped by 7 bases and J by 4 bases; unmatched bases: 3. CDR1 is LNHDA, CDR2 SQIVND, per germline (reference sequence). CDR3 size: 14 residues. CDR3 loop: CASMRTSGYNEQFF. The CDR3 DNA reads TGTGCCAGTATGAGGACTAGCGGGTACAATGAGCAGTTCTTC. Together with reference TRBV19 and TRBJ2-1, the CDR3 gives the full variable domain: DGGITQSPKYLFRKEGQNVTLSCEQNLNHDAMYWYRQDPGQGLRLIYYSQIVNDFQKGDIAEGYSVSREKKESFPLTVTSAQKNPTAFYLCASMRTSGYNEQFFGPGTRLTVL.